Shown below are 8 T cell receptor beta chains from a single sample sequenced in a study of blood T cell repertoires in COVID-19. TCRdb's table, derived via immunoSEQ multiplex PCR, lists solely in-frame clones and lacks some. The sample consists of about 88,000 clones, roughly 90% of them appearing once. The sequenced sample was peripheral blood. Receptors originate from a man aged 60-69 years with acute or convalescent COVID-19.

The count of this clone is one. V is TRBV29-1 and J is TRBJ1-1; TRBD1 aligns across 8 bases. Germline V lookup: CDR1 SQVTM, CDR2 ANQGSEA. This CDR3 contains 14 residues. J lost 1 base, V lost 5 bases, and 6 bases had no gene match. The CDR3 nucleotides read TGCAGCGTTAGGGACAGGTCCCAGAACACTGAAGCTTTCTTT. Protein sequence: CSVRDRSQNTEAFF.

J is TRBJ1-2 and V is TRBV12-3 or TRBV12-4; 7 nucleotides line up with TRBD1. The V gene end was trimmed by 3 bases and the J gene end by 6 bases; junction bases not matched to a gene: 4. The CDR3 spans 13 residues. The CDR3: CASSFTRGDGYTF. The CDR3 nucleotides read TGTGCCAGCAGTTTTACCAGGGGGGATGGCTACACCTTC.

In nucleotides, the CDR3 is TGTGCCAGCAGTTACCTAGTACATCCAGTTGCGGCCCAGTACTTC. Its protein product is CASSYLVHPVAAQYF. V gene TRBV6-2 or TRBV6-3 combines with J gene TRBJ2-7; no reliable D call. Germline V gene lookup returns CDR1 MNHEY and CDR2 SVGEGT. The CDR3 loop spans 15 amino acids. V lost 2 bases and J lost 10, with 21 bases in between.

V is TRBV9 and J is TRBJ2-2; D may be TRBD2 (6 bases). Between the trimmed V and J ends, which lost 4 bases and 7 bases, there was a span of 20 bases. The CDR3 has 16 amino acids. CDR1 is SGDLS and CDR2 is YYNGEE in the germline V gene. The CDR3 DNA sequence: TGTGCCAGCAGCCGCACGGGGGTAAAGGATAGCGGGGAGCTGTTTTTT. Amino acids: CASSRTGVKDSGELFF. Combining the CDR3 with reference TRBV9 and TRBJ2-2 gives the whole variable domain DSGVTQTPKHLITATGQRVTLRCSPRSGDLSVYWYQQSLDQGLQFLIQYYNGEERAKGNILERFSAQQFPDLHSELNLSSLELGDSALYFCASSRTGVKDSGELFFGEGSRLTVL.

This chain joins TRBV7-9 and TRBJ2-1, with D unclear. Germline CDR1 and CDR2: SEHNR and FQNEAQ (reference sequence). CDR3 length: 14 amino acids. V was pared by 7 bases and J by 0 bases, with 10 bases between. In DNA, the CDR3 is TGTGCCAGCACCATAACGAGCTCCTACAATGAGCAGTTCTTC. Protein: CASTITSSYNEQFF.

The chain uses TRBV18 and TRBJ1-2; D might be TRBD1 (5 bases). The germline V and J ends were trimmed by 3 bases and 2 bases, with 7 bases remaining between them. This CDR3 is built from 13 residues. CDR1 KGHSH and CDR2 LQKENI come from the germline V gene. The CDR3 spells CASSPTENYGYTF. CDR3 DNA sequence: TGTGCCAGCTCACCGACAGAGAACTATGGCTACACCTTC.

The genes are TRBV11-2 and TRBJ1-3; possible D gene TRBD1, 5 bases. V lost 3 bases and J 0 bases, leaving 6 bases between the germline ends. The germline CDR1 and CDR2 sequences are SGHAT and FQNNGV. The length of the CDR3 is 14 residues. CDR3 region: CASSLTDSGNTIYF. The CDR3 bases are TGTGCCAGCAGCTTGACAGACTCTGGAAACACCATATATTTT.

The J gene is TRBJ1-5, the V gene TRBV2, with 7 nucleotides matching TRBD1. The CDR3 loop spans 15 amino acids. Germline V gene data show CDR1 as SNHLY and CDR2 as FYNNEI. After removal of 7 bases from V and 4 bases from J, the junction contained 10 bases not matched to a gene. The CDR3 nucleotides are TGTGCCAGCAACGACCGGGACAGTCCTAATCAGCCCCAGCATTTT. Translated: CASNDRDSPNQPQHF. Supplemented by reference TRBV2 and TRBJ1-5, the full variable domain reads EPEVTQTPSHQVTQMGQEVILRCVPISNHLYFYWYRQILGQKVEFLVSFYNNEISEKSEIFDDQFSVERPDGSNFTLKIRSTKLEDSAMYFCASNDRDSPNQPQHFGDGTRLSIL.